The 5 T cell receptor beta chains given below trace back to one sample, sequenced in a study of blood T cell repertoires in COVID-19. Libraries were prepared by immunoSEQ multiplex PCR; TCRdb keeps only in-frame clonotypes and omits some of them. The sample lists 57,000 or so clones, approximately 80% seen once, with roughly 18% in the top ten. The sequenced sample consisted of peripheral blood. All receptors come from a man aged 55 to 70 with acute or convalescent COVID-19.

V usage is TRBV2 and J usage is TRBJ1-2; weak D call: TRBD1 (6 bases). The germline gives CDR1 SNHLY, CDR2 FYNNEI. The V gene lost 6 bases and the J gene lost 6 bases, with 14 bases spanning the gap. This CDR3 is built from 13 residues. The CDR3 spells CASSSQGRDGYTF. CDR3 sequence (DNA): TGTGCCAGCAGCTCACAGGGAAGGGATGGCTACACCTTC.

The rearrangement joins TRBV19 to TRBJ2-1, with 15 bases fitting TRBD2. The CDR3 is 18 residues long. Germline values: CDR1 LNHDA, CDR2 SQIVND (reference sequence). The ends lost 1 base at V and 7 bases at J; junction bases unmatched: 8. In DNA, the CDR3 is TGTGCCAGTAGTATAGGGAGGACTAGCGGGAGGGCCGGTAATGAGCAGTTCTTC. Translation: CASSIGRTSGRAGNEQFF.

This chain links TRBV5-3 with TRBJ2-7; 9 bases line up with TRBD2. TRBV5-3 is flagged as an ORF with uncertain function. CDR3 length: 16 residues. The V segment lost 4 bases and the J segment 4 bases; nucleotides outside the gene matches: 12. The CDR3 loop is CARSARSLAGEYEQYF. CDR3 DNA sequence: TGTGCCAGAAGCGCGCGGTCCTTAGCGGGAGAGTACGAGCAGTACTTC.

The chain has TRBV24-1 and TRBJ2-3; the match to TRBD1 covers 7 bases. Germline V gives CDR1 KGHDR, CDR2 SFDVKD. The CDR3 has 15 amino acids. The J segment lost 4 bases and the V segment lost 6 bases, leaving 9 bases of the junction unmatched. CDR3 sequence reads: CATSPWGQGADTQYF. DNA of the CDR3: TGTGCCACCAGTCCCTGGGGGCAGGGGGCAGATACGCAGTATTTT.

This rearrangement joins TRBV27 to TRBJ1-3; no definite D call. Between the trimmed V and J ends, which lost 3 bases and 1 base, there was a span of 13 bases. The germline V gene encodes CDR1 MNHEY and CDR2 SMNVEV (reference sequence). This CDR3 is 16 amino acids long. The CDR3 loop is CASSLSQALSGNTIYF. CDR3 DNA sequence: TGTGCCAGCAGTTTGAGTCAGGCCCTATCTGGAAACACCATATATTTT.